The 9 T cell receptor beta chains reported below all come from one sample, sequenced in a study of immune characteristics of hereditary and idiopathic chronic pancreatitis. Chronic pancreatitis tissue was collected during total pancreatectomy with islet autotransplantation. Libraries were prepared by immunoSEQ multiplex PCR; TCRdb keeps only in-frame clonotypes and omits some of them. The sample has 5,600 or so clones, about 70% seen once. Sequencing input: pancreas tissue with hereditary chronic pancreatitis. The origin of the receptors is a human donor with chronic pancreatitis.

J is TRBJ2-3 and V is TRBV6-2 or TRBV6-3, with TRBD2 matching 9 bases. Germline V gene sequence: CDR1 MNHEY, CDR2 SVGEGT. The CDR3 spans 17 residues. J was trimmed by 4 bases and V by 0 bases; bases with no gene match: 8. CDR3 sequence: CASSYSEAGGGADTQYF. The CDR3 nucleotides are TGTGCCAGCAGTTACTCGGAAGCGGGGGGAGGGGCAGATACGCAGTATTTT.

The chain links TRBV14 to TRBJ1-2, with no clear D. CDR3 size: 12 residues. Trimming pared 2 bases from V and 8 bases from J, leaving 9 bases between. From germline, CDR1 is SGHDN and CDR2 FVKESK. CDR3 loop: CASSQSTGGYTF. In DNA, the CDR3 is TGTGCCAGCAGCCAATCTACGGGGGGCTACACCTTC.

This chain links TRBV20-1 with TRBJ2-7; D is perhaps TRBD1 (6 bases). V was clipped by 3 bases and J by 0 bases, with 12 bases between them. In germline, CDR1 is DFQATT, CDR2 SNEGSKA (reference sequence). The CDR3 runs to 14 residues. CDR3 loop: CSASGDRSSYEQYV. The DNA of the CDR3 is TGCAGTGCTAGTGGAGACAGGAGCTCCTACGAGCAGTACGTC.

The rearrangement uses TRBV7-2 and TRBJ2-3, with TRBD2 matching over 12 bases. V shed 2 bases, J shed 10 bases, and the junction held 10 bases outside the gene matches. In germline, CDR1 is SGHTA, CDR2 FQGNSA. The CDR3 totals 16 residues. The CDR3 sequence is CASSLRTSGERDPQYF. CDR3 coding DNA: TGTGCCAGCAGCTTAAGGACTAGCGGGGAGAGGGATCCGCAGTATTTT.

This rearrangement joins TRBV5-4 to TRBJ1-1; weak D call: TRBD1 (6 bases). The CDR3 spans 13 residues. Deletions cut 9 bases from V and 1 base from J, with 13 bases between. Germline loops: CDR1 SGHNT, CDR2 YYREEE (reference sequence). CDR3 region: CATRGLGNTEAFF. CDR3 DNA sequence: TGTGCCACACGGGGGCTCGGGAACACTGAAGCTTTCTTT.

This clone was detected once. This chain uses TRBV28 with TRBJ2-7; TRBD2 might be the D (6 bases). Between the trimmed V and J ends, which lost 8 bases and 5 bases, there was a span of 16 bases. CDR3 size: 13 residues. CDR1 and CDR2 from the germline V gene are MDHEN and SYDVKM. DNA of the CDR3: TGTGCCAGCGGGGCGGGGCAATGCCACGAGCAGTACGTC. Translating gives CASGAGQCHEQYV.

The rearrangement joins TRBV5-1 to TRBJ2-1; 7 bases align to TRBD2. The CDR3 loop spans 16 amino acids. The germline V gene encodes CDR1 SGHRS and CDR2 YFSETQ. Trimming cost V 9 bases and J 5 bases; bases outside gene matches: 17. The CDR3 sequence is CATTNGVLAGDNEQFF. CDR3 DNA sequence: TGCGCCACCACCAACGGAGTGTTAGCGGGTGACAATGAGCAGTTCTTC.

The chain employs TRBV28 and TRBJ1-5, with a possible D match to TRBD1 (6 bases). V was trimmed by 5 bases and J by 3 bases, leaving 11 bases between them. Germline CDR1 and CDR2: MDHEN and SYDVKM. There are 14 residues in the CDR3. The CDR3 region has the DNA TGTGCCAGCAGTCCCTACAGGGCCAATCAGCCCCAGCATTTT. It codes for CASSPYRANQPQHF.

This chain joins TRBV27 and TRBJ1-6; D not certain. Germline assignment: CDR1 MNHEY and CDR2 SMNVEV (reference sequence). Trimming stripped 11 bases from V and 10 bases from J, with 6 bases between. The CDR3 covers 9 residues. CDR3: CASGSPLHF. CDR3 DNA sequence: TGTGCCTCGGGGTCACCCCTCCACTTT.